Listed below are T cell receptor beta chains from one sample, sequenced in a study of blood T cell repertoires in COVID-19. Assay: immunoSEQ multiplex PCR; the TCRdb copy retains only in-frame clones and omits some. This table has some 210,000 clones, around 90% appearing once. Input material: peripheral blood. The receptors here all came from a man aged 25-40 years with acute or convalescent COVID-19. The conserved cysteine and the conserved F or W are not part of the CDR3 here.

j_gene: TRBJ2-5; v_gene: TRBV15; CDR3aa: ATSRGGTEGTQY
j_gene: TRBJ2-1; v_gene: TRBV11-3; CDR3aa: ASSLNWGLAGAYNEQF
j_gene: TRBJ2-5; v_gene: TRBV5-1; CDR3aa: ASSYGQPQETQY
j_gene: TRBJ1-2; v_gene: TRBV24-1; CDR3aa: ATSGVRQGEPNYGYT
j_gene: TRBJ1-4; v_gene: TRBV7-2; CDR3aa: ASSLSLIRGDEKLF
j_gene: TRBJ2-7; v_gene: TRBV6-1; CDR3aa: ASSEGTLGFYEQY
j_gene: TRBJ2-7; v_gene: TRBV27; CDR3aa: ASSSGGFEQY
j_gene: TRBJ2-3; v_gene: TRBV2; CDR3aa: ASSDLRATDTQY
j_gene: TRBJ1-3; v_gene: TRBV5-1; CDR3aa: ASSLDRSGTGNTIY
j_gene: TRBJ1-6; v_gene: TRBV5-6; CDR3aa: ASSLAVGQSNSPLH
j_gene: TRBJ2-7; v_gene: TRBV11-1; CDR3aa: ASSLASLDYYEQY
j_gene: TRBJ2-1; v_gene: TRBV11-2; CDR3aa: ASSSRGKSSYNEQF
j_gene: TRBJ1-4; v_gene: TRBV19; CDR3aa: ASAQGAPGEKLF
j_gene: TRBJ1-6; v_gene: TRBV6-5; CDR3aa: ASSRGSTVNSPLH
j_gene: TRBJ1-1; v_gene: TRBV10-1; CDR3aa: ASRSGTGGNTEAF
j_gene: TRBJ2-4; v_gene: TRBV28; CDR3aa: ASSLLAGAAKNIQY
j_gene: TRBJ2-2; v_gene: TRBV5-1; CDR3aa: ASSLDLGTGGTGELF
j_gene: TRBJ2-1; v_gene: TRBV19; CDR3aa: ASRGGGTYNEQF
j_gene: TRBJ1-6; v_gene: TRBV7-8; CDR3aa: ASSLREASVNNSPLH
j_gene: TRBJ2-1; v_gene: TRBV7-8; CDR3aa: ASEKLGGFSYNEQF
j_gene: TRBJ1-3; v_gene: TRBV11-2; CDR3aa: ASSPNSNGNTIY
j_gene: TRBJ1-1; v_gene: TRBV9; CDR3aa: ASSERVDGRNTEAF